This T cell receptor beta chain was captured in a study of T cell repertoires in cytomegalovirus infection. About the research overall: Both CMV infection and a matching HLA type were indicated by public TCR beta signatures.

Study-level results: Ex vivo, HLA-C-restricted CMV-specific TCR beta clonotypes prevailed over the rest of the response. The study identified carriers of CMV plus the relevant HLA from cumulative public TCR beta family frequency.

This CDR3 is 15 amino acids long. Trimming cost V 0 bases and J 9 bases, with 15 bases left between them. The germline gives CDR1 MGHRA, CDR2 YSYEKL. One entry per CDR3 protein results from TCRdb running MiXCR on the reads. The repertoire holds approximately 500,000 distinct CDR3 sequences, with approximately 15% as singletons. This clonotype occurred a few times. Its matching antigen is unknown. The sequence derives from a human donor in good health (CMV status not recorded). Some clones in this sample may be carry-over from other donors' samples. The source material was CD8+ T cells from PBMCs. The chain carries TRBV4-1 and TRBJ2-1; TRBD2 is a possible D gene (6 bases). In DNA form, the CDR3 reads TGCGCCAGCAGCCAAGAGGGAGGTCGGCCCTTTGAGCAGTTCTTC. It is translated as CASSQEGGRPFEQFF.